This TCR beta chain appears in the sequencing data of a study of blood T cell repertoires in COVID-19. Across the study: Sites in the United States, Italy and Spain provided acute and convalescent COVID-19 samples. PBMCs, B-cell-depleted T cells, or T cells were the source of the cDNA or gDNA that made up the material.

The V end lost 1 base, the J end lost 3 bases, and 17 bases lay between the germline ends. The germline CDR1 and CDR2 sequences are SGHNT and YYREEE (reference sequence). CDR3 length equals 16 residues. As originally analysed: Reference gene primer amplification in the assay estimated nucleated cell counts. Using immunoSEQ multiplex PCR, the repertoire was profiled, and TCRdb retains in-frame clones only, with some absent. V and J calls and clone size are as listed in that table; D and trimming were resolved from the DNA. This sample has about 380,000 clones, with 85% found just once. Input material: peripheral blood. The clonotype comes from a woman between 18 and 29 years old with acute or convalescent COVID-19. This rearrangement joins TRBV5-4 to TRBJ2-7; D possibly corresponds to TRBD2 (5 bases). DNA of the CDR3: TGTGCCAGCAGCTTGACGCAGGTGCGGGCGCGCTACGAGCAGTACTTC. It encodes CASSLTQVRARYEQYF.